A single sample gave rise to the 15 T cell receptor beta chains below, sequenced in a study of blood T cell repertoires in COVID-19. Data came from immunoSEQ multiplex PCR; TCRdb stores just in-frame clones and leaves some out. The sample consists of about 140,000 clones, over 80% of them appearing once. What was sequenced was peripheral blood. The receptor set was obtained from a man under 40 with COVID-19, enrolled during active disease.

This clone was counted only a few times. The rearrangement joins TRBV7-9 to TRBJ1-2; a possible D gene is TRBD1 (6 bases). Germline-derived CDR1 and CDR2 are SEHNR and FQNEAQ (reference sequence). CDR3 length equals 15 residues. V was cut by 0 bases and J by 2 bases, with 10 bases left in between. The CDR3 DNA follows: TGTGCCAGCAGCTTAGCGTCAGGGGAAAACTATGGCTACACCTTC. Translating it yields CASSLASGENYGYTF.

V and J are TRBV18 and TRBJ1-4; TRBD1 is a possible D gene (5 bases). V dropped 6 bases and J dropped 6 bases, with 8 bases sitting between them. This CDR3 is 12 amino acids long. CDR1 and CDR2 (germline): KGHSH, LQKENI. The CDR3 DNA reads as TGTGCCAGCTCCCAGGGATATGAAAAACTGTTTTTT. This gives the protein CASSQGYEKLFF.

This chain connects TRBV4-1 to TRBJ2-7, with 11 bases fitting TRBD1. This CDR3 has 15 amino acids. Germline V gene data show CDR1 as MGHRA and CDR2 as YSYEKL. The ends lost 1 base at V and 5 bases at J; junction bases unmatched: 4. The CDR3 region is CASSQVGTGGNEQYF. The CDR3, as DNA: TGCGCCAGCAGCCAAGTTGGGACAGGGGGAAACGAGCAGTACTTC.

The chain uses TRBV2 and TRBJ1-4, with 10 bases aligning to TRBD1. The germline CDR1 and CDR2 sequences are SNHLY and FYNNEI. This CDR3 comprises 14 residues. Losses at the gene ends were 5 bases for V and 6 bases for J; bases not matched to a gene: 3. The CDR3 DNA is TGTGCCAGCAGTATGACAGGGGGCGATGAAAAACTGTTTTTT. Translation: CASSMTGGDEKLFF.

The chain has TRBV10-1 and TRBJ2-1; 13 nucleotides match TRBD2. Germline CDR1 is WNHNN and CDR2 is SYGVQD (reference sequence). The V and J ends lost 6 bases and 6 bases, in that order; junction bases with no gene match: 5. The CDR3 is 15 amino acids. Here the CDR3 DNA reads TGCGCCAGCAGCCCCGGGACTAGCGGGACCAATGAGCAGTTCTTC. Protein: CASSPGTSGTNEQFF.

The chain is built from TRBV10-3 and TRBJ2-7; 9 bases align to TRBD1. The CDR3 is 12 amino acids. CDR1 and CDR2 (germline): ENHRY, SYGVKD. Trimming at V came to 8 bases and at J to 5 bases, leaving 4 bases not matched to a gene. The CDR3 reads CAIGTGYNEQYF. CDR3 sequence (DNA): TGTGCCATCGGGACAGGGTACAACGAGCAGTACTTC.

The genes are TRBV7-6 and TRBJ2-7; no reliable D call. V gave up 0 bases and J gave up 6 bases, with 9 bases separating them. The length of the CDR3 is 13 residues. Germline CDR1 SGHVS, CDR2 FNYEAQ. The CDR3 region is CASSLASQFEQYF. The CDR3 coding sequence is TGTGCCAGCAGCTTAGCCTCCCAGTTCGAGCAGTACTTC.

V and J are TRBV19 and TRBJ1-5; 7 nucleotides agree with TRBD1. The CDR3 consists of 14 residues. The junction had 4 bases not matched to a gene; V was cut back by 3 bases and J by 5 bases. Germline V lookup: CDR1 LNHDA, CDR2 SQIVND (reference sequence). The CDR3 nucleotides read TGTGCCAGTAGTATGATAGGGGGCGATCAGCCCCAGCATTTT. Translating it yields CASSMIGGDQPQHF.

This chain links TRBV5-8 with TRBJ2-7, with D possibly being TRBD1 (5 bases). Germline V gene data show CDR1 as SGHTS and CDR2 as YDEGEE. CDR3 length: 13 residues. Trimming shortened V by 5 bases and J by 2 bases, and 11 bases separated the two germline ends. The CDR3, as DNA: TGTGCCAGCAGACGTTTGGGGCCCTACGAGCAGTACTTC. Encoded protein: CASRRLGPYEQYF. Filled out from reference TRBV5-8 and TRBJ2-7, the complete variable domain reads EAGVTQSPTHLIKTRGQQATLRCSPISGHTSVYWYQQALGLGLQFLLWYDEGEERNRGNFPPRFSGRQFPNYSSELNVNALELEDSALYLCASRRLGPYEQYFGPGTRLTVT.

This chain joins TRBV2 and TRBJ2-1, with TRBD1 matching over 9 bases. Germline V lookup: CDR1 SNHLY, CDR2 FYNNEI. Trimming took 0 bases from V and 7 from J; bases not matched to a gene: 4. The CDR3 is 15 residues long. The DNA of the CDR3 is TGTGCCAGCAGTGAAGCAGGACAGGGGAGGAATGAGCAGTTCTTC. Amino acids: CASSEAGQGRNEQFF.

The chain uses TRBV5-1 and TRBJ1-1; TRBD1 is a possible D gene (5 bases). In germline, CDR1 is SGHRS, CDR2 YFSETQ. Trimming removed 4 bases at V and 4 bases at J, with 14 bases between. The CDR3 has 14 amino acids. The CDR3 reads CASSRPGGTTEAFF. The DNA for the CDR3 is TGCGCCAGCAGCCGCCCGGGGGGGACCACTGAAGCTTTCTTT. Complete variable domain (other parts from reference TRBV5-1 and TRBJ1-1): KAGVTQTPRYLIKTRGQQVTLSCSPISGHRSVSWYQQTPGQGLQFLFEYFSETQRNKGNFPGRFSGRQFSNSRSEMNVSTLELGDSALYLCASSRPGGTTEAFFGQGTRLTVV.

This clone was seen a handful of times. The gene calls are TRBV6-5 and TRBJ1-5; TRBD1 is a possible D gene (6 bases). Germline loops: CDR1 MNHEY, CDR2 SVGAGI. V lost 4 bases, J lost 3 bases, and 10 bases lay in between. This CDR3 region has 14 residues. The DNA of the CDR3 is TGTGCCAGCAGTTGGACAGAAACCAATCAGCCCCAGCATTTT. This encodes CASSWTETNQPQHF.

This rearrangement joins TRBV6-5 to TRBJ1-2; D gene unclear. There are 13 residues in the CDR3. The V end was cut by 5 bases, the J end by 2 bases, with 9 bases between. The V gene's germline CDR1 is MNHEY and CDR2 SVGAGI. CDR3 loop: CASSTEGNYGYTF. Written as DNA, the CDR3 is TGTGCCAGCAGTACGGAGGGAAACTATGGCTACACCTTC.

The rearrangement uses TRBV28 and TRBJ1-5; D remains unclear. The V end was cut by 6 bases, the J end by 7 bases, with 10 bases between. Germline loops: CDR1 MDHEN, CDR2 SYDVKM. CDR3 length: 12 residues. The CDR3 region is CASREISQPQHF. The CDR3 nucleotides read TGTGCCAGCAGGGAAATTAGCCAGCCCCAGCATTTT.

The chain uses TRBV7-9 and TRBJ2-2; the D gene is possibly TRBD1 (5 bases). Trimming pared 1 base from V and 5 bases from J, leaving 8 bases between. The CDR3 length is 14 residues. The germline CDR1 and CDR2 sequences are SEHNR and FQNEAQ (reference sequence). CDR3 DNA: TGTGCCAGCAGCTTAGTCCAGGGAACCGGGGAGCTGTTTTTT. It translates to CASSLVQGTGELFF.